This TCR beta chain was recorded in a study of blood T cell repertoires in COVID-19. Here immunoSEQ multiplex PCR was the method, and the copy in TCRdb shows in-frame clones only, minus some. Of over 130,000 clones listed, roughly 87% are singletons. This clone occurred once. The clonotype was recovered from an older woman with active or convalescent COVID-19. Material for sequencing was peripheral blood.

The CDR3 is CASSLGQLHSPLHF. DNA of the CDR3: TGTGCCAGCAGCTTGGGACAGCTACATTCACCCCTCCACTTT. The chain carries TRBV5-4 and TRBJ1-6, with D possibly TRBD1 on 5 matching bases. Germline V lookup: CDR1 SGHNT, CDR2 YYREEE (reference sequence). The V gene lost 0 bases and the J gene lost 8 bases, with 9 bases spanning the gap. The CDR3 has 14 residues.